The clone carrying this T cell receptor (beta chain) appeared once. The entry originates in a study of blood T cell repertoires in COVID-19. Sequenced by immunoSEQ multiplex PCR; TCRdb stores in-frame clones only, minus some. The sample shows fewer than 150,000 clones, over 75% of them seen only once. Germline V gene data show CDR1 as ENHRY and CDR2 as SYGVKD. V was pared by 5 bases and J by 5 bases, with 7 bases between. This CDR3 has 11 residues. Sequencing was done on a sample of peripheral blood. V is TRBV10-3 and J is TRBJ2-7, with a weak D call TRBD1 (5 bases). The sequence came from a woman aged 70-85 years who had recovered from COVID-19. The CDR3 DNA is TGTGCCATCAGTCTCAGGGACGAGCAGTACTTC. Translating it yields CAISLRDEQYF.